Each of the 9 T cell receptor beta chains below was sequenced from the same sample in a study of CD8+CD57+ T cells in acquired aplastic anemia. The sequenced patients had an expansion of CD8+CD57+ cells seen by flow cytometry. TCR beta VDJ and CDR3 profiling used genomic DNA as template. TCRdb analysed the reads with MiXCR anew, one entry per CDR3 protein. There are approximately 470,000 distinct CDR3 sequences in the sample; approximately 32% occur only once, and nearly 0.85% lies in the top ten. The sequenced sample was sorted CD4+, CD8+, or CD8+CD57+ T cells (not recorded which) from PBMCs. The receptors originated from a human donor with aplastic anemia.

Worth noting for this clonotype: This may be a read error: a much more frequent sequence differs by one nucleotide. The V call is TRBV7-9, the J call TRBJ2-1; tentative D call: TRBD2 (7 bases). V was shortened by 5 bases and J by 9 bases, with 11 bases between the two germline ends. The germline gives CDR1 SEHNR, CDR2 FQNEAQ (reference sequence). The length of the CDR3 is 12 residues. The DNA of the CDR3 is TGTGCCAGCAGCCAACGGGGGGCTGAGCAGTTCTTC. As protein: CASSQRGAEQFF.

The V call is TRBV4-1, the J call TRBJ2-1; 7 bases agree with TRBD2. The CDR3 contains 15 residues. J gave up 6 bases and V 5 bases, and 10 bases lay outside the gene matches. Germline loops: CDR1 MGHRA, CDR2 YSYEKL. CDR3 bases: TGCGCCAGCAGCGGGGGGGGAACAAGGGGCAATGAGCAGTTCTTC. Amino acid sequence: CASSGGGTRGNEQFF.

The chain combines TRBV12-3 or TRBV12-4 with TRBJ2-3; 7 bases agree with TRBD2. The CDR3 is made up of 15 amino acids. V was pared by 2 bases and J by 4 bases, with 6 bases of the junction left unmatched. The CDR3 spells CASSLRRGGADTQYF. CDR3 coding DNA: TGTGCCAGCAGTTTAAGACGGGGAGGGGCAGATACGCAGTATTTT.

This clonotype was recorded many times. The V and J genes are TRBV7-9 and TRBJ1-3; tentatively, D is TRBD1 (5 bases). The CDR3 has 12 residues. V lost 6 bases and J 7 bases, leaving 10 bases between the germline ends. Germline loops: CDR1 SEHNR, CDR2 FQNEAQ (reference sequence). The CDR3 is CASSSRDNTIYF. CDR3 sequence (DNA): TGTGCCAGCAGTTCCAGGGACAACACCATATATTTT. The full variable domain, rest sourced from reference TRBV7-9 and TRBJ1-3, is DTGVSQNPRHKITKRGQNVTFRCDPISEHNRLYWYRQTLGQGPEFLTYFQNEAQLEKSRLLSDRFSAERPKGSFSTLEIQRTEQGDSAMYLCASSSRDNTIYFGEGSWLTVV.

CDR3 region: CASSGQSAVNQPQHF. The CDR3 DNA reads as TGCGCCAGCAGCGGACAGAGTGCGGTCAATCAGCCCCAGCATTTT. This chain uses TRBV10-1 with TRBJ1-5, with TRBD1 as a possible D gene (6 bases). Germline assignment: CDR1 WNHNN and CDR2 SYGVQD (reference sequence). The CDR3 spans 15 residues. V lost 6 bases and J 3 bases, leaving 15 bases between the germline ends.

This clonotype showed up just a few times. The chain has TRBV5-6 and TRBJ1-2, with D possibly TRBD1 on 5 matching bases. Trimming took 0 bases from V and 6 from J, leaving 9 bases between them. CDR1 and CDR2 (germline): SGHDT, YYEEEE. The CDR3 runs 13 residues. The DNA of the CDR3 is TGTGCCAGCAGCTTGGCAGGGTGGGATGGCTACACCTTC. It encodes CASSLAGWDGYTF.

This sequence joins TRBV5-6 and TRBJ1-5; no reliable D call. Trimming shortened V by 2 bases and J by 7 bases, and 16 bases separated the two germline ends. The germline V gene has CDR1 SGHDT and CDR2 YYEEEE. The CDR3 is 15 amino acids. This chain's CDR3 is CASSFREQFQQPQHF. Here the CDR3 DNA reads TGTGCCAGCAGCTTTCGAGAACAGTTCCAACAGCCCCAGCATTTT.

This clonotype was observed at least ten times. V gene TRBV20-1 combines with J gene TRBJ1-2, with 11 bases lining up with TRBD1. Germline CDR1 reads DFQATT; CDR2 reads SNEGSKA (reference sequence). V gave up 6 bases and J gave up 2 bases; unmatched junction bases: 5. The CDR3 is 14 residues long. CDR3 in DNA: TGCAGTGCACCCCGGGACAGGGGGAACTATGGCTACACCTTC. Protein sequence: CSAPRDRGNYGYTF.

J is TRBJ1-1 and V is TRBV7-3; D unresolved. Trimming cost V 3 bases and J 4 bases, with 9 bases left between them. CDR3 length equals 13 residues. Germline V CDR1 and CDR2: SGHTA, FQGTGA. The CDR3 nucleotides read TGTGCCAGCAGCTTGGAGGGTATCACTGAAGCTTTCTTT. Its translation is CASSLEGITEAFF. The complete variable domain, with remaining parts taken from reference TRBV7-3 and TRBJ1-1, reads GAGVSQTPSNKVTEKGKYVELRCDPISGHTALYWYRQSLGQGPEFLIYFQGTGAADDSGLPNDRFFAVRPEGSVSTLKIQRTERGDSAVYLCASSLEGITEAFFGQGTRLTVV.